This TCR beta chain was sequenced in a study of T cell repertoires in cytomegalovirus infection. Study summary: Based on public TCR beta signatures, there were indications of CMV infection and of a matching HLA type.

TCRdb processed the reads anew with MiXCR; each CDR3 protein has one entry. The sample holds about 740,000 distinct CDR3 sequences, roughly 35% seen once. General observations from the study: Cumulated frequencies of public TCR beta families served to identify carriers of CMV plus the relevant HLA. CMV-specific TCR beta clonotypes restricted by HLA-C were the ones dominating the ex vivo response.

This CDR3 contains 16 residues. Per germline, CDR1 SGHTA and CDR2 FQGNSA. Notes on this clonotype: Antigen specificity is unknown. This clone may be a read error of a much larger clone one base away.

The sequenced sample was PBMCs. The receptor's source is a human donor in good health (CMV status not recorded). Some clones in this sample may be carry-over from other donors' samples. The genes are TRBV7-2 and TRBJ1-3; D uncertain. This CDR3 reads CASSLGPPTSGNTICF. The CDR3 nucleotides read TGTGCCAGCAGCTTAGGCCCGCCTACCTCTGGAAACACCATATGTTTT. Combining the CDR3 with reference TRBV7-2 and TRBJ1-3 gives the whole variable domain GAGVSQSPSNKVTEKGKDVELRCDPISGHTALYWYRQSLGQGLEFLIYFQGNSAPDKSGLPSDRFSAERTGGSVSTLTIQRTQQEDSAVYLCASSLGPPTSGNTICFGEGSWLTVV.